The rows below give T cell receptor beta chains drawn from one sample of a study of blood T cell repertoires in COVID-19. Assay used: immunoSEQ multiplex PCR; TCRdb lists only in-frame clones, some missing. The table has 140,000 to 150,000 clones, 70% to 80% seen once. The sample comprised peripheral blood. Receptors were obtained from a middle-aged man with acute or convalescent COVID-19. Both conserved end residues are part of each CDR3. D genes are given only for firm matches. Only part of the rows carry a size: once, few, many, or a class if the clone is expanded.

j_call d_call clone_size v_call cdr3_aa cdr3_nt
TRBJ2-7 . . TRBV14 CASSRPEEASYEQYF TGTGCCAGCAGCCGACCCGAGGAGGCGTCCTACGAGCAGTACTTC
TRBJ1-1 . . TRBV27 CASRRVNTEAFF TGTGCCAGCAGGAGAGTGAACACTGAAGCTTTCTTT
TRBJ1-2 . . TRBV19 CASSAPPRVLGYTF TGTGCCAGTAGTGCCCCACCGAGGGTCCTTGGCTACACCTTC
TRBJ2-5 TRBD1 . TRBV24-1 CATSERDRGETQYF TGTGCCACCAGTGAGAGGGACAGGGGAGAGACCCAGTACTTC
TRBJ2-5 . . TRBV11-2 CASSFNSETQYF TGTGCCAGCAGCTTTAACTCCGAGACCCAGTACTTC
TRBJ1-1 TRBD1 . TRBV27 CASSSPTGYSEAFF TGTGCCAGCAGTTCCCCGACAGGGTATTCTGAAGCTTTCTTT
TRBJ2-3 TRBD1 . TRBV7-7 CASSLRGQSADTQYF TGTGCCAGCAGCTTAAGGGGACAGAGCGCAGATACGCAGTATTTT
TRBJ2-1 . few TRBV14 CASSQDLRDNEQFF TGTGCCAGCAGCCAAGATCTTAGAGATAATGAGCAGTTCTTC
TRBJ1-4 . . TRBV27 CASRRPGEEKLFF TGTGCCAGCCGCCGCCCCGGTGAGGAAAAACTGTTTTTT
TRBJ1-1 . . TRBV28 CASRPQGITEAFF TGTGCCAGCAGGCCACAGGGAATCACTGAAGCTTTCTTT
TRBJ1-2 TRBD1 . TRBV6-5 CASRPDRGVSYGYTF TGTGCCAGCAGACCCGACAGGGGAGTGTCCTATGGCTACACCTTC
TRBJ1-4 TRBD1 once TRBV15 CATSADRGTNEKLFF TGTGCCACCAGCGCCGACAGGGGCACTAATGAAAAACTGTTTTTT
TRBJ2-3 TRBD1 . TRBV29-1 CSGYRGRTDTQYF TGCAGCGGGTACAGGGGTCGAACAGATACGCAGTATTTT
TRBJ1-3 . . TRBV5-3 CARSLILVQSGANTIYF TGTGCCAGAAGCTTGATTCTAGTGCAGTCGGGTGCAAACACCATATATTTT
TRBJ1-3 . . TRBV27 CASSLTGPGNTIYF TGTGCCAGCAGTCTCACAGGGCCTGGAAACACCATATATTTT
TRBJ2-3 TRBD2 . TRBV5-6 CASSLTSGGGVTQYF TGTGCCAGCAGCTTGACTAGCGGGGGGGGCGTTACGCAGTATTTT